Listed below are T cell receptor beta chains from one sample, sequenced in a study of blood T cell repertoires in COVID-19. Clones were read by immunoSEQ multiplex PCR, and TCRdb kept only the in-frame ones, dropping some. The sample lists about 100,000 clones, about nine tenths occurring once. Sequencing used peripheral blood. The origin of the receptors is a man between 45 and 60 years old with active COVID-19. Each CDR3 is given with its conserved first and last residue. A D gene is named only where the DNA matches it firmly. Size values are once, few and many counts, or a class for expanded clones, and some rows have none.

size: .
length: 15
V: TRBV15
D: .
J: TRBJ1-6
CDR3: CATSREKGVNSPLHF
DNA: TGTGCCACCAGCAGAGAAAAGGGGGTTAATTCACCCCTCCACTTT

size: .
length: 13
V: TRBV7-9
D: .
J: TRBJ2-2
CDR3: CASSETQAGELFF
DNA: TGTGCCAGCAGCGAGACCCAGGCCGGGGAGCTGTTTTTT

size: .
length: 17
V: TRBV9
D: TRBD1
J: TRBJ1-5
CDR3: CASSPGQGATGNQPQHF
DNA: TGTGCCAGCAGCCCTGGACAGGGCGCCACGGGCAATCAGCCCCAGCATTTT

size: once
length: 20
V: TRBV5-1
D: .
J: TRBJ1-3
CDR3: CASSLGFMGQPPLSGNTIYF
DNA: TGCGCCAGCAGTCTTGGCTTTATGGGGCAACCGCCCCTCTCTGGAAACACCATATATTTT

size: .
length: 16
V: TRBV7-2
D: TRBD1
J: TRBJ2-2
CDR3: CASSTRDRGNTGELFF
DNA: TGTGCCAGCAGCACACGGGACAGGGGGAACACCGGGGAGCTGTTTTTT

size: .
length: 13
V: TRBV2
D: .
J: TRBJ1-1
CDR3: CASRLDRNTEAFF
DNA: TGTGCCAGCAGGTTGGACAGGAACACTGAAGCTTTCTTT

size: .
length: 16
V: TRBV15
D: .
J: TRBJ2-3
CDR3: CATSRDWGTLTDTQYF
DNA: TGTGCCACCAGCAGAGATTGGGGGACTCTCACAGATACGCAGTATTTT

size: .
length: 16
V: TRBV7-6
D: TRBD1
J: TRBJ2-5
CDR3: CASSGPGTGFRETQYF
DNA: TGTGCCAGCAGCGGTCCCGGGACAGGGTTTAGGGAGACCCAGTACTTC

size: .
length: 16
V: TRBV3-1/TRBV3-2
D: TRBD1
J: TRBJ2-3
CDR3: CASSQKADRVVDTQYF
DNA: TGTGCCAGCAGCCAAAAGGCGGACAGGGTGGTAGATACGCAGTATTTT

size: .
length: 14
V: TRBV19
D: TRBD1
J: TRBJ1-5
CDR3: CASSQQGENQPQHF
DNA: TGTGCCAGTAGTCAACAGGGGGAAAATCAGCCCCAGCATTTT

size: .
length: 11
V: TRBV27
D: .
J: TRBJ1-1
CDR3: CASSLGREAFF
DNA: TGTGCCAGCAGTCTCGGGAGGGAAGCTTTCTTT

size: .
length: 15
V: TRBV5-6
D: .
J: TRBJ1-5
CDR3: CASSLGGYSNQPQHF
DNA: TGTGCCAGCAGCTTGGGCGGTTATAGCAATCAGCCCCAGCATTTT

size: .
length: 15
V: TRBV20-1
D: TRBD2
J: TRBJ2-1
CDR3: CSASHLAGGPYEQFF
DNA: TGCAGTGCTAGTCACCTAGCGGGAGGGCCCTATGAGCAGTTCTTC

size: once
length: 16
V: TRBV2
D: TRBD2
J: TRBJ2-5
CDR3: CASSQRLAGDWGTQYF
DNA: TGTGCCAGCAGTCAACGACTAGCGGGGGACTGGGGGACCCAGTACTTC

size: .
length: 14
V: TRBV15
D: .
J: TRBJ1-2
CDR3: CATSRGGTLYGYTF
DNA: TGTGCCACCAGCAGAGGAGGGACACTCTATGGCTACACCTTC

size: .
length: 16
V: TRBV9
D: TRBD1
J: TRBJ2-1
CDR3: CASSVDPRGQDNEQFF
DNA: TGTGCCAGCAGCGTAGACCCCCGGGGACAGGACAATGAGCAGTTCTTC

size: .
length: 11
V: TRBV11-2
D: .
J: TRBJ2-5
CDR3: CASSLAETQYF
DNA: TGTGCCAGCAGCTTAGCGGAGACCCAGTACTTC

size: .
length: 20
V: TRBV5-1
D: TRBD2
J: TRBJ2-3
CDR3: CASSLGGAGVLSFLADTQYF
DNA: TGCGCCAGCAGCTTGGGTGGAGCGGGAGTCCTCTCCTTTTTGGCAGATACGCAGTATTTT

size: .
length: 16
V: TRBV5-6
D: .
J: TRBJ1-2
CDR3: CASSLEIMGTDYGYTF
DNA: TGTGCCAGCAGCTTGGAGATAATGGGGACTGACTATGGCTACACCTTC

size: once
length: 12
V: TRBV7-9
D: .
J: TRBJ2-7
CDR3: CASSLVSYEQYF
DNA: TGTGCCAGCAGCTTAGTTAGTTACGAGCAGTACTTC

size: once
length: 16
V: TRBV7-9
D: .
J: TRBJ2-2
CDR3: CASSLAGGKNTGELFF
DNA: TGTGCCAGCAGCCTAGCAGGCGGGAAGAACACCGGGGAGCTGTTTTTT

size: .
length: 13
V: TRBV6-5
D: .
J: TRBJ1-1
CDR3: CASRATGLPEAFF
DNA: TGTGCCAGCAGGGCTACAGGGCTACCTGAAGCTTTCTTT

size: .
length: 16
V: TRBV6-1
D: TRBD1
J: TRBJ1-2
CDR3: CASSAPPGQGDYGYTF
DNA: TGTGCCAGCAGTGCCCCCCCGGGACAGGGGGACTATGGCTACACCTTC

size: .
length: 14
V: TRBV6-4
D: TRBD1
J: TRBJ2-1
CDR3: CASSSGQGANEQFF
DNA: TGTGCCAGCAGTTCAGGACAGGGGGCAAATGAGCAGTTCTTC

size: .
length: 13
V: TRBV5-4
D: TRBD1
J: TRBJ2-3
CDR3: CASSLQGADTQYF
DNA: TGTGCCAGCAGCTTGCAGGGGGCAGATACGCAGTATTTT

size: .
length: 15
V: TRBV3-1/TRBV3-2
D: .
J: TRBJ2-1
CDR3: CASSQALLARHEQFF
DNA: TGTGCCAGCAGCCAAGCCTTGCTAGCAAGGCATGAGCAGTTCTTC

size: .
length: 17
V: TRBV9
D: TRBD2
J: TRBJ2-6
CDR3: CASSASAGGVWANVLTF
DNA: TGTGCCAGCAGCGCGTCCGCCGGGGGGGTCTGGGCCAACGTCCTGACTTTC